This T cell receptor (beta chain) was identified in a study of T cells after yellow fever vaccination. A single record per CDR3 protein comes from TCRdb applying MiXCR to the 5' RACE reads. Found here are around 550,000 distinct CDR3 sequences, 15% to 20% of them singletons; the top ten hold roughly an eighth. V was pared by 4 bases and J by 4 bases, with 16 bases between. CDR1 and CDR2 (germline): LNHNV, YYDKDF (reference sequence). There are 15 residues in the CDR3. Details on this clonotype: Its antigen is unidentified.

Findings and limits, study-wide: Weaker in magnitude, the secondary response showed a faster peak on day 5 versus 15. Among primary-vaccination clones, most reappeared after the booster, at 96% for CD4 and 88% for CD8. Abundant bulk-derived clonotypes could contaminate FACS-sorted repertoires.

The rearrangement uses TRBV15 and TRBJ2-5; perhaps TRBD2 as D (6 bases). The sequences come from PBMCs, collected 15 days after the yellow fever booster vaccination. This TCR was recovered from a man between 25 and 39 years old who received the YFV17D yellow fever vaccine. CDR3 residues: CATSNPLALVETQYF. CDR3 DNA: TGTGCCACCAGCAATCCCCTAGCGTTGGTAGAGACCCAGTACTTC. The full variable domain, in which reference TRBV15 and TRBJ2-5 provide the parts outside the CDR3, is DAMVIQNPRYQVTQFGKPVTLSCSQTLNHNVMYWYQQKSSQAPKLLFHYYDKDFNNEADTPDNFQSRRPNTSFCFLDIRSPGLGDTAMYLCATSNPLALVETQYFGPGTRLLVL.